This record concerns one T cell receptor (beta chain) sequence. TCRdb's copy holds only in-frame clones and misses some; the assay was immunoSEQ multiplex PCR. The repertoire includes fewer than 200,000 clones, 80% to 90% of them detected once, and roughly 12% sits in the top ten. Germline-derived CDR1 and CDR2 are SGHTA and FQGNSA. The V end was cut by 1 base, the J end by 4 bases, with 11 bases between. CDR3 length: 15 residues. This specimen belongs to a study of T cell responses to AZD1222 COVID-19 vaccine. The sample here was peripheral blood, taken 28 days after the second AZD1222 dose. The genes are TRBV7-2 and TRBJ1-5; no definite D call. The receptor was isolated from an adult who received the AZD1222 COVID-19 vaccine. CDR3 loop: CASSLVTGQNQPQHF. The CDR3 DNA is TGTGCCAGCAGCTTAGTTACTGGTCAGAATCAGCCCCAGCATTTT. Variable domain in full (rest from reference TRBV7-2 and TRBJ1-5): GAGVSQSPSNKVTEKGKDVELRCDPISGHTALYWYRQSLGQGLEFLIYFQGNSAPDKSGLPSDRFSAERTGGSVSTLTIQRTQQEDSAVYLCASSLVTGQNQPQHFGDGTRLSIL.